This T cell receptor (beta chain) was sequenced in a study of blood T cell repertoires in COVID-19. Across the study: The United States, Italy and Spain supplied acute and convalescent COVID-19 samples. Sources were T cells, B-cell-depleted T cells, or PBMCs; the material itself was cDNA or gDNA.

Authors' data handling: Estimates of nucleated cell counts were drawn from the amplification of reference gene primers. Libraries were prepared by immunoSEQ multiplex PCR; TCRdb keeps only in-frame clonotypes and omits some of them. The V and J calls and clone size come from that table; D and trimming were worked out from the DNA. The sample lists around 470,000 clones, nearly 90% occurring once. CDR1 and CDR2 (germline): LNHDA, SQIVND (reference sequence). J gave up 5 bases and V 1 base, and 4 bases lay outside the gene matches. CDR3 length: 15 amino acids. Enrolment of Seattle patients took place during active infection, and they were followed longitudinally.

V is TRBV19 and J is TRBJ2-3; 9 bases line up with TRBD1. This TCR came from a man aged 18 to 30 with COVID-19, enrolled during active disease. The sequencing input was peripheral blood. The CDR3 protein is CASSIGTGAGDTQYF. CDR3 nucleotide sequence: TGTGCCAGTAGTATAGGGACAGGGGCTGGAGATACGCAGTATTTT.